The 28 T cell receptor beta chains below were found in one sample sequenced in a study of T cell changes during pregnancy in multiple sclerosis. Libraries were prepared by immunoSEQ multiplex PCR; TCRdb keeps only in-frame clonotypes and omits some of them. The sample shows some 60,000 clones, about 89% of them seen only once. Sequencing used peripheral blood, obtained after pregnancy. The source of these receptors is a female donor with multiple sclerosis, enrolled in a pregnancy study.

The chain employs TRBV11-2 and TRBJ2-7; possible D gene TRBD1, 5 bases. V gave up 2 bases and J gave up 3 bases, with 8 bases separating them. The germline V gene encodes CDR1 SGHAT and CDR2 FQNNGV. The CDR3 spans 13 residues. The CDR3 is CASSLSGLYEQYF. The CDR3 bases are TGTGCCAGCAGCTTATCAGGGCTCTACGAGCAGTACTTC.

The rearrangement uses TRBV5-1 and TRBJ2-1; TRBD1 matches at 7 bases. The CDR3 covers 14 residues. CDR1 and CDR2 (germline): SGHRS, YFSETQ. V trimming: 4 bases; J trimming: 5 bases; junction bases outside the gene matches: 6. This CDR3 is CASSRGHGDNEQFF. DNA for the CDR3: TGCGCCAGCAGCAGGGGGCATGGTGACAATGAGCAGTTCTTC.

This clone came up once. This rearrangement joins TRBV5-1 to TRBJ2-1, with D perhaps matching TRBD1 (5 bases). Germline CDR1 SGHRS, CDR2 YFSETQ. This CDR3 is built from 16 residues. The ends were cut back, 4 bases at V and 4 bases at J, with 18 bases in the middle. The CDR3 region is CASSIKGQVRYNEQFF. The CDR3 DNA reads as TGCGCCAGCAGCATTAAGGGGCAGGTCCGTTACAATGAGCAGTTCTTC.

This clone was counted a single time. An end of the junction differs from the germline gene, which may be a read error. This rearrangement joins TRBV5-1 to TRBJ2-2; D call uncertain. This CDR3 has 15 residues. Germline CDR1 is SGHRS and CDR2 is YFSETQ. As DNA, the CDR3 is TGCGCCAGCAGTTTGGACGCCGGTATCGGCGGGGAGCTGTTTTTT. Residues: CASSLDAGIGGELFF.

In DNA form, the CDR3 reads TGTGCCAGCAGCTCGAGGAGGGGGGGCACTGAAGCTTTCTTT. Protein product: CASSSRRGGTEAFF. V and J are TRBV7-2 and TRBJ1-1; TRBD1 is a possible D gene (6 bases). The CDR3 totals 14 residues. The V gene's germline CDR1 is SGHTA and CDR2 FQGNSA. V gave up 4 bases and J gave up 4 bases, with 13 bases separating them.

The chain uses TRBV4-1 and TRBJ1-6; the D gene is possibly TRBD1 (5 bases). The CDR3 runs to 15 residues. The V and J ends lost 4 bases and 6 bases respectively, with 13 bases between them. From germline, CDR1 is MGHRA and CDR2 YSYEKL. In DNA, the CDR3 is TGCGCCAGCAGCCGCGGCCAGGGCTCTAATTCACCCCTCCACTTT. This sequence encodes CASSRGQGSNSPLHF.

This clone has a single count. CDR3 coding DNA: TGTGCCAGCAGCCCGGGGGGCTCCTACAATGAGCAGTTCTTC. Its protein product is CASSPGGSYNEQFF. This chain joins TRBV11-3 and TRBJ2-1, with 7 bases aligning to TRBD2. Losses at the gene ends were 5 bases for V and 0 bases for J; bases not matched to a gene: 1. Looked up from germline, CDR1 is SGHNT and CDR2 is YENEEA. The CDR3 loop spans 14 amino acids.

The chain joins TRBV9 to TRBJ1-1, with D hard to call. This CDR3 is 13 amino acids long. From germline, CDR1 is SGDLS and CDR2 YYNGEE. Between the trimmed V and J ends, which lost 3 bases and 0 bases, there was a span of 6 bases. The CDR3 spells CASSASLNTEAFF. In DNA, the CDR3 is TGTGCCAGCAGCGCCAGTCTGAACACTGAAGCTTTCTTT. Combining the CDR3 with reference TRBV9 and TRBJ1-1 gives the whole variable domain DSGVTQTPKHLITATGQRVTLRCSPRSGDLSVYWYQQSLDQGLQFLIQYYNGEERAKGNILERFSAQQFPDLHSELNLSSLELGDSALYFCASSASLNTEAFFGQGTRLTVV.

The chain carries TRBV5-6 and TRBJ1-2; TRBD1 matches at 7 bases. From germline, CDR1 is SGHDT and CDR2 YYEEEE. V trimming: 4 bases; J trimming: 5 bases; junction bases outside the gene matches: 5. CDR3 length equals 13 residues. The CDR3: CASSGTGEYGYTF. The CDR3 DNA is TGTGCCAGCAGCGGAACAGGGGAATATGGCTACACCTTC.

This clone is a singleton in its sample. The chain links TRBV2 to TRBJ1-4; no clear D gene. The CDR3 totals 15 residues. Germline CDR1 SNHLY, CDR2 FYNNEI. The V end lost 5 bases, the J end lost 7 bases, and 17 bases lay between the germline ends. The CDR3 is CASSLRVGLSEKLFF. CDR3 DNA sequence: TGTGCCAGCAGTTTGAGGGTGGGGTTGAGTGAAAAACTGTTTTTT.

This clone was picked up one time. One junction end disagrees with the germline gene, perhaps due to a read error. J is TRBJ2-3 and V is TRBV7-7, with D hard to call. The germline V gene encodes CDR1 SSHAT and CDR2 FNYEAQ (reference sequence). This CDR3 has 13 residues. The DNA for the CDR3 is TGTGCTAGCAGCTTTGACGCGGAAGATACGCAGTATTTT. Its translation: CASSFDAEDTQYF.

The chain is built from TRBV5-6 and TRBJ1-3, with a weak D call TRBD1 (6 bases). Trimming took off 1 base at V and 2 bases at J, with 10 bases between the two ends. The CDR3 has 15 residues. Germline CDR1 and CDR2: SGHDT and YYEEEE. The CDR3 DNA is TGTGCCAGCAGCTTGTCAGGGGCCCCTGGAAACACCATATATTTT. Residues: CASSLSGAPGNTIYF.

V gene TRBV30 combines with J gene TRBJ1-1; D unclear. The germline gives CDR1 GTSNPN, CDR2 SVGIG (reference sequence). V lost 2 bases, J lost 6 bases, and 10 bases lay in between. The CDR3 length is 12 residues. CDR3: CAWSRGYPEAFF. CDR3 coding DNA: TGTGCCTGGAGTAGAGGGTACCCTGAAGCTTTCTTT.

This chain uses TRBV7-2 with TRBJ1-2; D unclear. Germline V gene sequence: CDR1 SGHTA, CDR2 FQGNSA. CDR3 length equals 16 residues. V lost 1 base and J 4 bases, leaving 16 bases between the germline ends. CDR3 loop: CASSLGTVAGGYGYTF. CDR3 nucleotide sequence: TGTGCCAGCAGCTTAGGCACGGTTGCCGGAGGCTATGGCTACACCTTC.

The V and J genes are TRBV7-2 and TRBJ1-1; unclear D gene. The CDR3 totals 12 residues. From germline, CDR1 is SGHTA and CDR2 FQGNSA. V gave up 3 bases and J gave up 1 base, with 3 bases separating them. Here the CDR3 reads CASSFRNTEAFF. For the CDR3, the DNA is TGTGCCAGCAGCTTTAGGAACACTGAAGCTTTCTTT.

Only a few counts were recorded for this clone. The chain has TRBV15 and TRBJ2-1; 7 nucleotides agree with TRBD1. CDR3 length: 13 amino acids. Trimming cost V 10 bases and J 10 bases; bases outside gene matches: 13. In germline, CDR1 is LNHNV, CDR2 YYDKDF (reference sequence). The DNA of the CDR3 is TGTGCCAGCGGAACGCGCAGGGGGTCCGAGCAGTTCTTC. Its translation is CASGTRRGSEQFF.

The CDR3 reads CASSLGGETEAFF. In DNA, the CDR3 is TGTGCCAGCAGCCTAGGGGGGGAAACTGAAGCTTTCTTT. The rearrangement links TRBV7-9 to TRBJ1-1; D possibly corresponds to TRBD1 (6 bases). V lost 5 bases and J 5 bases, leaving 12 bases between the germline ends. This CDR3 has 13 residues. Looked up from germline, CDR1 is SEHNR and CDR2 is FQNEAQ (reference sequence).

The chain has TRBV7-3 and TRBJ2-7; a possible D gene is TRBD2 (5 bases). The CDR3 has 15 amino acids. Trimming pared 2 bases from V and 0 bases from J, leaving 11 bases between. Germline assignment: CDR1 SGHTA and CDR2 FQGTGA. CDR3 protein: CASSLGGASSYEQYF. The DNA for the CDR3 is TGTGCCAGCAGCTTAGGAGGTGCGAGCTCCTACGAGCAGTACTTC.

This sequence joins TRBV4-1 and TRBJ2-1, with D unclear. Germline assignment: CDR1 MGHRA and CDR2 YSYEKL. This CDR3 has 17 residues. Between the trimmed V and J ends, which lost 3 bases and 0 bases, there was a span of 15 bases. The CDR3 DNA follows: TGCGCCAGCAGCCAGGAAGTTTCCTCGGGCTCCTACAATGAGCAGTTCTTC. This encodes CASSQEVSSGSYNEQFF.

The CDR3 DNA reads TGTGCCAGCAGTTTATTTGGTCTTGGGGCAGACGGTCACTATGGCTACACCTTC. Amino acid sequence: CASSLFGLGADGHYGYTF. J is TRBJ1-2 and V is TRBV28; D perhaps matches TRBD1 (5 bases). The CDR3 consists of 18 residues. Trimming took off 1 base at V and 3 bases at J, with 21 bases between the two ends. From germline, CDR1 is MDHEN and CDR2 SYDVKM.

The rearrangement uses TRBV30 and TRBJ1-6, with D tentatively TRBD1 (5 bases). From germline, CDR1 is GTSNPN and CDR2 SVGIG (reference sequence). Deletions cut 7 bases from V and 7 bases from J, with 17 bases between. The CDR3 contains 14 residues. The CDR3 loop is CAYLPGGRNSPLHF. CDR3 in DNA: TGTGCCTACCTTCCGGGGGGTAGGAATTCACCCCTCCACTTT.

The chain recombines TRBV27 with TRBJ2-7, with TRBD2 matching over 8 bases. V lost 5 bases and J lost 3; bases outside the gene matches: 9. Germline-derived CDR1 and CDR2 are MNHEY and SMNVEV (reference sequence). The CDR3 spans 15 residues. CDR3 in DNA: TGTGCCAGCAGTCGGATCGGGGGGGGCATCTACGAGCAGTACTTC. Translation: CASSRIGGGIYEQYF.

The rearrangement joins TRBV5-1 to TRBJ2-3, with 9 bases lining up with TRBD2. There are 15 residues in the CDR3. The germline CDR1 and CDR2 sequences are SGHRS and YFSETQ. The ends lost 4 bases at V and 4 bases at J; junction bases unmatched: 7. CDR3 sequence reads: CASSPGTSWADTQYF. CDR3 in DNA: TGCGCCAGCAGCCCAGGGACTAGCTGGGCAGATACGCAGTATTTT.

CDR3 protein: CASSQGPTGGSGYEQYF. The CDR3 coding sequence is TGCGCCAGCAGCCAGGGCCCAACAGGGGGCTCTGGCTACGAGCAGTACTTC. The chain couples TRBV4-3 to TRBJ2-7; 9 positions agree with TRBD1. The CDR3 consists of 17 residues. V shed 3 bases, J shed 3 bases, and the junction held 12 bases outside the gene matches. In germline, CDR1 is LGHNA, CDR2 YSLEER.

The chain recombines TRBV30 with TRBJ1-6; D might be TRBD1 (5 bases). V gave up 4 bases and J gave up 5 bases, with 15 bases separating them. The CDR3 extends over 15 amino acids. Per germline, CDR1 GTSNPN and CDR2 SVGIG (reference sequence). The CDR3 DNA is TGTGCCTGGACTTTTTTAGGGGTGCATAATTCACCCCTCCACTTT. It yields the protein CAWTFLGVHNSPLHF.

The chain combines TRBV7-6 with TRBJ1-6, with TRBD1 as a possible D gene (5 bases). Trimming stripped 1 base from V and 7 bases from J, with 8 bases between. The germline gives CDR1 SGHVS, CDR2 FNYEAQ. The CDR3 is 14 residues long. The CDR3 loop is CASSLGGPNSPLHF. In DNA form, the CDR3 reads TGTGCCAGCAGCTTAGGGGGCCCAAATTCACCCCTCCACTTT.

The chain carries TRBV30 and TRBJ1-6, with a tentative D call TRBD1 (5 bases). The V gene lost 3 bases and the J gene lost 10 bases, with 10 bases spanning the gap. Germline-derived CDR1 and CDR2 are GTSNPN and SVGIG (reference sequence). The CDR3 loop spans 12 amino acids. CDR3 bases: TGTGCCTGGAGAGCCAGACAGTCACCCCTCCACTTT. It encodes CAWRARQSPLHF.

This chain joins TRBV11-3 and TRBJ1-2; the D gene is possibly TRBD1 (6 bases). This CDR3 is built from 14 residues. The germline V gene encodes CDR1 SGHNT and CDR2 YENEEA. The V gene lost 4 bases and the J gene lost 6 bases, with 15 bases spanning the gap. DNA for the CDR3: TGTGCCAGCAGCTACGCCAACCAGGGGAATGGCTACACCTTC. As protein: CASSYANQGNGYTF.